This passage covers 27 T cell receptor beta chains from one sample sequenced in a study of blood T cell repertoires in COVID-19. Profiled with immunoSEQ multiplex PCR; TCRdb holds only in-frame clones, not every one. The data hold some 200,000 clones, with about 88% observed a single time. The sample comprised PBMCs or T cells enriched from blood (not recorded which). Every receptor here comes from a woman aged 18-30 years who had recovered from COVID-19.

The chain has TRBV7-2 and TRBJ2-2; D not resolved. Germline V CDR1 and CDR2: SGHTA, FQGNSA. The V and J ends lost 5 bases and 0 bases respectively, with 13 bases between them. This CDR3 region has 16 residues. In DNA form, the CDR3 reads TGTGCCAGCAGCCCCCGGTCTAAAGCGAACACCGGGGAGCTGTTTTTT. Its protein product is CASSPRSKANTGELFF.

This chain connects TRBV5-1 to TRBJ2-7; 7 nucleotides line up with TRBD2. The junction had 12 bases not matched to a gene; V was cut back by 1 base and J by 2 bases. The CDR3 loop spans 17 amino acids. CDR1 is SGHRS, CDR2 YFSETQ, per germline. Written as DNA, the CDR3 is TGCGCCAGCAGCTTGTTTCCCTTCACTAGCGAGCCCTACGAGCAGTACTTC. Translating it yields CASSLFPFTSEPYEQYF.

V is TRBV2 and J is TRBJ2-7; TRBD1 matches 7 bases. The CDR3 covers 15 residues. Germline values: CDR1 SNHLY, CDR2 FYNNEI. The junction had 12 bases not matched to a gene; V was cut back by 5 bases and J by 5 bases. The CDR3 region is CASSSDRAPSHEQYF. The CDR3 nucleotides are TGTGCCAGCAGTTCCGACAGGGCCCCTAGTCACGAGCAGTACTTC.

The chain recombines TRBV30 with TRBJ1-6; D is possibly TRBD1 (5 bases). The germline V gene encodes CDR1 GTSNPN and CDR2 SVGIG (reference sequence). The V gene lost 0 bases and the J gene lost 9 bases, with 9 bases spanning the gap. This CDR3 spans 13 amino acids. The CDR3 DNA follows: TGTGCCTGGAGTGTAGACGGGGGTTCACCCCTCCACTTT. It encodes CAWSVDGGSPLHF.

The chain couples TRBV30 to TRBJ1-4; no reliable D call. The ends were cut back, 4 bases at V and 7 bases at J, with 10 bases in the middle. Germline V gives CDR1 GTSNPN, CDR2 SVGIG (reference sequence). This CDR3 is built from 12 residues. CDR3 region: CAWTVGGEKLFF. CDR3 in DNA: TGTGCCTGGACCGTGGGAGGTGAAAAACTGTTTTTT.

The chain couples TRBV27 to TRBJ2-7; D perhaps matches TRBD1 (7 bases). The V gene's germline CDR1 is MNHEY and CDR2 SMNVEV (reference sequence). V was pared by 2 bases and J by 2 bases, with 13 bases between. This CDR3 contains 15 residues. As DNA, the CDR3 is TGTGCCAGCAGTTTAGCCAGGGGGGACCCCTACGAGCAGTACTTC. It encodes CASSLARGDPYEQYF.

This chain joins TRBV28 and TRBJ2-1; 10 nucleotides line up with TRBD1. V was pared by 4 bases and J by 6 bases, with 9 bases of the junction left unmatched. CDR3 length: 16 residues. Germline CDR1 is MDHEN and CDR2 is SYDVKM. The CDR3 sequence: CASSYSGTGVVNEQFF. The CDR3 nucleotides are TGTGCCAGCAGTTACTCCGGGACAGGGGTAGTCAATGAGCAGTTCTTC.

This chain joins TRBV11-2 and TRBJ1-2, with D tentatively TRBD1 (6 bases). Trimming took off 6 bases at V and 3 bases at J, with 20 bases between the two ends. The CDR3 is 16 residues long. The V gene's germline CDR1 is SGHAT and CDR2 FQNNGV. The CDR3 region is CASSKMLGGRDYGYTF. The CDR3 nucleotides are TGTGCCAGCAGTAAAATGCTCGGGGGGCGGGACTATGGCTACACCTTC. Looking up the rest from reference TRBV11-2 and TRBJ1-2 gives the full variable domain: EAGVAQSPRYKIIEKRQSVAFWCNPISGHATLYWYQQILGQGPKLLIQFQNNGVVDDSQLPKDRFSAERLKGVDSTLKIQPAKLEDSAVYLCASSKMLGGRDYGYTFGSGTRLTVV.

This chain joins TRBV5-1 and TRBJ2-7; D may be TRBD2 (5 bases). CDR1 is SGHRS and CDR2 is YFSETQ in the germline V gene. The CDR3 is made up of 15 amino acids. Trimming stripped 0 bases from V and 4 bases from J, with 14 bases between. The CDR3 coding sequence is TGCGCCAGCAGCTTGGTCGCGGCGGGTGGGTACGAGCAGTACTTC. Residues: CASSLVAAGGYEQYF.

The rearrangement joins TRBV28 to TRBJ2-1, with 10 bases lining up with TRBD2. The CDR3 runs 14 residues. J was trimmed by 3 bases and V by 6 bases; bases with no gene match: 2. Germline V gives CDR1 MDHEN, CDR2 SYDVKM. CDR3 protein: CASRAGGDYNEQFF. The CDR3 coding sequence is TGTGCCAGCAGAGCGGGAGGGGACTACAATGAGCAGTTCTTC.

The rearrangement joins TRBV5-1 to TRBJ2-5; 7 bases agree with TRBD1. The CDR3 runs 15 residues. Germline-derived CDR1 and CDR2 are SGHRS and YFSETQ. The V and J ends lost 4 bases and 0 bases, in that order; junction bases with no gene match: 6. CDR3 sequence reads: CASSPRTGNQETQYF. The CDR3 DNA sequence: TGCGCCAGCAGCCCAAGGACAGGAAACCAAGAGACCCAGTACTTC.

The rearrangement uses TRBV6-1 and TRBJ2-5; 9 bases align to TRBD2. Per germline, CDR1 MNHNS and CDR2 SASEGT. This CDR3 region has 16 residues. Trimming removed 1 base from V and 4 bases from J; junction bases left unmatched: 7. The CDR3 DNA follows: TGTGCCAGCAGTGAAGGGGCAGCGGGAGGACTAGAGACCCAGTACTTC. Its protein product is CASSEGAAGGLETQYF.

The rearrangement uses TRBV7-8 and TRBJ2-5, with 9 bases matching TRBD2. V was pared by 6 bases and J by 0 bases, with 5 bases of the junction left unmatched. Germline V gives CDR1 SGHVS, CDR2 FQNEAQ. This CDR3 has 15 amino acids. CDR3 sequence: CASSYLAGYQETQYF. The CDR3 DNA reads TGTGCCAGCAGTTACCTAGCGGGGTACCAAGAGACCCAGTACTTC.

The J gene is TRBJ2-3, the V gene TRBV3-1 (or the pseudogene TRBV3-2), with 9 nucleotides matching TRBD2. The CDR3 sequence is 17 residues long. V dropped 2 bases and J dropped 6; count of bases not matched to a gene: 12. Germline-derived CDR1 and CDR2 are LGHDT and YNNKEL (reference sequence). CDR3 in DNA: TGTGCCAGCAGCCAAAGGCGGGGTAGCGGGAGCATGGATACGCAGTATTTT. Translating it yields CASSQRRGSGSMDTQYF.

This clone was detected a few times. V is TRBV7-2 and J is TRBJ1-2, with a possible D match to TRBD1 (6 bases). The germline gives CDR1 SGHTA, CDR2 FQGNSA. This CDR3 is built from 15 residues. V lost 5 bases and J 8 bases, leaving 21 bases between the germline ends. The CDR3 is CASSLGGPVPPGYTF. DNA for the CDR3: TGTGCCAGCAGCCTAGGGGGGCCAGTGCCGCCCGGCTACACCTTC.

J is TRBJ2-7 and V is TRBV5-1; TRBD1 is a possible D gene (6 bases). CDR3 length: 13 amino acids. CDR1 SGHRS and CDR2 YFSETQ come from the germline V gene. Trimming shortened V by 1 base and J by 3 bases, and 8 bases separated the two germline ends. CDR3 protein: CASSLNRDYEQYF. The CDR3 DNA follows: TGCGCCAGCAGCTTGAACAGGGACTACGAGCAGTACTTC.

The V and J genes are TRBV5-4 and TRBJ2-7; 9 nucleotides line up with TRBD1. This CDR3 region has 14 residues. Germline V lookup: CDR1 SGHNT, CDR2 YYREEE (reference sequence). Trimming took 4 bases from V and 5 from J; bases not matched to a gene: 7. The CDR3 loop reads CASSTGQGVDEQYF. CDR3 coding DNA: TGTGCCAGCAGCACGGGACAGGGAGTCGACGAGCAGTACTTC.

The rearrangement uses TRBV28 and TRBJ2-7; 11 positions agree with TRBD1. Germline V gives CDR1 MDHEN, CDR2 SYDVKM. The CDR3 totals 15 residues. V was clipped by 7 bases and J by 3 bases; unmatched bases: 8. CDR3 sequence: CASIDSGTGGYEQYF. CDR3 nucleotides: TGTGCCAGCATTGACTCCGGGACAGGGGGCTACGAGCAGTACTTC.

This chain connects TRBV4-1 to TRBJ1-5, with 8 nucleotides matching TRBD1. CDR1 MGHRA and CDR2 YSYEKL come from the germline V gene. The V and J ends lost 0 bases and 4 bases, in that order; junction bases with no gene match: 11. The CDR3 totals 18 residues. This CDR3 is CASSQEARQGSMNQPQHF. CDR3 nucleotide sequence: TGCGCCAGCAGCCAAGAGGCGAGACAGGGGAGTATGAATCAGCCCCAGCATTTT.

The gene calls are TRBV24-1 and TRBJ2-5; TRBD2 agrees at 9 bases. The CDR3 sequence is 15 residues long. J was trimmed by 5 bases and V by 3 bases; bases with no gene match: 6. The V gene's germline CDR1 is KGHDR and CDR2 SFDVKD. The CDR3 sequence: CATSDTTSGYETQYF. In DNA form, the CDR3 reads TGTGCCACCAGTGATACCACTAGCGGGTACGAGACCCAGTACTTC.

The chain is built from TRBV6-1 and TRBJ2-5; 9 bases line up with TRBD2. Germline CDR1 and CDR2: MNHNS and SASEGT. The CDR3 covers 18 residues. V lost 0 bases to trimming and J lost 4 bases; unmatched junction nucleotides: 12. The CDR3 DNA reads TGTGCCAGCAGTGAAGCGCTAGCGGGAATACCATGGGGAGAGACCCAGTACTTC. Amino acids: CASSEALAGIPWGETQYF.

The genes are TRBV3-1 (or the pseudogene TRBV3-2) and TRBJ2-7; a possible D gene is TRBD2 (7 bases). V lost 2 bases to trimming and J lost 6 bases, with 14 bases between them. Germline CDR1 and CDR2: LGHDT and YNNKEL (reference sequence). CDR3 length: 14 residues. CDR3: CASSQLQGGGEQYF. The CDR3 bases are TGTGCCAGCAGCCAACTCCAAGGGGGGGGCGAGCAGTACTTC.

The genes are TRBV7-9 and TRBJ2-7, with D maybe TRBD2 (6 bases). This CDR3 spans 15 amino acids. CDR1 and CDR2 from the germline V gene are SEHNR and FQNEAQ (reference sequence). V dropped 5 bases and J dropped 5 bases, with 19 bases sitting between them. CDR3 in DNA: TGTGCCAGCAGCCCGGCGGTTACCGGGAGTAACGAGCAGTACTTC. Translation: CASSPAVTGSNEQYF.

V gene TRBV19 combines with J gene TRBJ2-2, with 10 bases lining up with TRBD2. V lost 5 bases and J lost 4; bases outside the gene matches: 4. Per the germline V gene, CDR1 is LNHDA and CDR2 is SQIVND (reference sequence). The CDR3 spans 15 residues. The DNA for the CDR3 is TGTGCCAGTAGTCAGCTAGCGGGAGCCACCGGGGAGCTGTTTTTT. Its translation: CASSQLAGATGELFF.

The chain joins TRBV12-3 or TRBV12-4 to TRBJ2-3, with 9 bases that match TRBD2. V shed 6 bases, J shed 14 bases, and the junction held 9 bases outside the gene matches. This CDR3 is built from 12 residues. CDR3 residues: CASSLGLAPRYF. In DNA, the CDR3 is TGTGCCAGCAGCCTGGGACTAGCTCCCCGGTATTTT.

The J gene is TRBJ2-7, the V gene TRBV19; D possibly corresponds to TRBD1 (5 bases). CDR3 length: 14 residues. Trimming left V 5 bases short and J 4 bases short, with 15 bases between. Germline CDR1 and CDR2: LNHDA and SQIVND (reference sequence). This CDR3 is CASSSQGASYEQYF. CDR3 bases: TGTGCCAGTAGTTCTCAAGGGGCCAGTTACGAGCAGTACTTC.

The gene calls are TRBV7-3 and TRBJ2-3; 9 bases map to TRBD2. Germline V gene data show CDR1 as SGHTA and CDR2 as FQGTGA. CDR3 length equals 14 residues. The trim removed 2 bases at V and 6 bases at J, leaving 3 bases unmatched. The CDR3 DNA follows: TGTGCCAGCAGCTTAGGGACTAGCTCTGATACGCAGTATTTT. Residues: CASSLGTSSDTQYF.